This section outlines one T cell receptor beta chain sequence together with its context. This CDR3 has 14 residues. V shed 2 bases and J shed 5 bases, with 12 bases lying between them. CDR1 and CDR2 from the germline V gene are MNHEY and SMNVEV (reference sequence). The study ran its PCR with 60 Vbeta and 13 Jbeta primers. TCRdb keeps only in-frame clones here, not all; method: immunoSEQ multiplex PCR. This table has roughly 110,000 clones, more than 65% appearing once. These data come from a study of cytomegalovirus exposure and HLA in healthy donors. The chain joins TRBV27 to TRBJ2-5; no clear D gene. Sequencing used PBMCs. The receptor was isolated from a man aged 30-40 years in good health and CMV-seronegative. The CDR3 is CASSLAGWRETQYF. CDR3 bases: TGTGCCAGCAGTTTAGCCGGGTGGCGGGAGACCCAGTACTTC.